These 21 T cell receptor beta chains share one sample of origin, sequenced in a study of early T cells in non-severe SARS-CoV-2 infection. One entry per CDR3 protein, called by TCRdb with MiXCR from the 5' RACE reads. The table lists 50,000 to 65,000 distinct CDR3 sequences, about 8.9% of them singletons. Sequencing used whole blood. Receptors originate from an adult who was a healthcare worker with PCR-confirmed SARS-CoV-2 infection or an uninfected control (not recorded which).

The sample holds many counts of this clonotype. V and J are TRBV4-3 and TRBJ2-1; 8 positions match TRBD2. The trim removed 3 bases at V and 6 bases at J, leaving 4 bases unmatched. The CDR3 is 14 residues long. From germline, CDR1 is LGHNA and CDR2 YSLEER. CDR3 nucleotide sequence: TGCGCCAGCAGCCAGATAGCGGGACTCAATGAGCAGTTCTTC. Translation: CASSQIAGLNEQFF.

In its sample, this clonotype was seen many times. The J gene is TRBJ2-2, the V gene TRBV4-2; the match to TRBD2 covers 7 bases. This CDR3 has 17 residues. V lost 3 bases, J lost 5 bases, and 12 bases stayed unmatched. The germline CDR1 and CDR2 sequences are LGHNA and YNFKEQ. The chain's CDR3 is CASSHPGGSVETGELFF. In DNA, the CDR3 is TGTGCCAGCAGCCACCCCGGGGGGTCCGTTGAAACCGGGGAGCTGTTTTTT.

This clonotype was detected many times. The chain carries TRBV29-1 and TRBJ2-3, with D perhaps matching TRBD1 (5 bases). V was trimmed by 6 bases and J by 0 bases, leaving 10 bases between them. CDR3 size: 13 residues. Germline CDR1 and CDR2: SQVTM and ANQGSEA. The CDR3 region is CSVPGPSTDTQYF. In DNA, the CDR3 is TGCAGCGTGCCAGGGCCTAGCACAGATACGCAGTATTTT.

Ten or more counts support this clonotype. J is TRBJ1-6 and V is TRBV2; perhaps TRBD1 as D (5 bases). V was trimmed by 0 bases and J by 9 bases, leaving 12 bases between them. This CDR3 is built from 15 residues. CDR1 is SNHLY and CDR2 is FYNNEI in the germline V gene. CDR3 residues: CASSEAGLVGSPLHF. For the CDR3, the DNA is TGTGCCAGCAGTGAAGCGGGGCTGGTTGGTTCACCCCTCCACTTT.

This clonotype was seen repeatedly, ten times or more. The genes are TRBV3-1 and TRBJ1-1; D perhaps matches TRBD1 (6 bases). V lost 4 bases and J 3 bases, leaving 18 bases between the germline ends. The CDR3 totals 16 residues. CDR1 and CDR2 from the germline V gene are LGHDT and YNNKEL (reference sequence). CDR3 sequence: CASSRGTTGAHTEAFF. The DNA of the CDR3 is TGTGCCAGCAGCCGAGGGACCACGGGGGCCCACACTGAAGCTTTCTTT.

This clonotype was observed many times. The V gene is TRBV4-2, the J gene TRBJ1-6, with 9 nucleotides matching TRBD1. Germline CDR1 reads LGHNA; CDR2 reads YNFKEQ. This CDR3 has 15 amino acids. The ends lost 4 bases at V and 9 bases at J; junction bases unmatched: 7. CDR3 DNA sequence: TGTGCCAGCAGCCGCCTGGACAGGGGTAGTTCACCCCTCCACTTT. Translation gives CASSRLDRGSSPLHF.

The sample holds many counts of this clonotype. The chain recombines TRBV6-2 or TRBV6-3 with TRBJ1-5; maybe TRBD1 (6 bases). This CDR3 has 15 amino acids. The V and J ends lost 4 bases and 1 base respectively, with 11 bases between them. Germline V gene data show CDR1 as MNHEY and CDR2 as SVGEGT. The CDR3 DNA reads TGTGCCAGCAGTTGGGGACATCGGAGCAATCAGCCCCAGCATTTT. This translates into CASSWGHRSNQPQHF.

This clonotype came up many times. The J gene is TRBJ2-2, the V gene TRBV7-9; D may be TRBD1 or TRBD2 (5 bases each). CDR3 length: 16 amino acids. CDR1 and CDR2 (germline): SEHNR, FQNEAQ (reference sequence). Trimming removed 5 bases at V and 0 bases at J, with 13 bases between. The CDR3 nucleotides read TGTGCCAGCAGCCCTCCAATGGGGGCGAACACCGGGGAGCTGTTTTTT. Its translation is CASSPPMGANTGELFF.

The chain recombines TRBV12-3 or TRBV12-4 with TRBJ1-1; the match to TRBD1 covers 7 bases. The CDR3 contains 15 residues. The J segment lost 2 bases and the V segment lost 6 bases, leaving 9 bases of the junction unmatched. The CDR3 loop reads CASSPPGTANTEAFF. The CDR3 DNA reads as TGTGCCAGCAGCCCTCCCGGGACAGCCAACACTGAAGCTTTCTTT.

This clonotype was counted between two and nine times. The V gene is TRBV19, the J gene TRBJ1-5; 7 bases agree with TRBD1. Germline V gives CDR1 LNHDA, CDR2 SQIVND (reference sequence). The length of the CDR3 is 16 residues. V was pared by 4 bases and J by 0 bases, with 6 bases of the junction left unmatched. The CDR3 DNA is TGTGCCAGTAGTACAGGGACAGATTATAGCAATCAGCCCCAGCATTTT. It yields the protein CASSTGTDYSNQPQHF.

As regards this clonotype: One base away lies a much larger clone, so this may be a sequencing read error. The rearrangement links TRBV29-1 to TRBJ2-1, with D uncertain. CDR1 and CDR2 from the germline V gene are SQVTM and ANQGSEA. Trimming cost V 4 bases and J 9 bases, with 10 bases left between them. The CDR3 runs to 11 residues. In nucleotides, the CDR3 is TGCAGCGTTGTTATCGTTGCTGAGCAGTTCTTC. It codes for CSVVIVAEQFF.

The sample holds many counts of this clonotype. V gene TRBV5-1 combines with J gene TRBJ2-3, with TRBD2 as a possible D gene (6 bases). With 5 bases removed from V and 1 base from J, the gap between germline ends came to 11 bases. This CDR3 has 14 residues. Germline loops: CDR1 SGHRS, CDR2 YFSETQ. The CDR3 loop reads CASSRRDRTDTQYF. DNA of the CDR3: TGCGCCAGCAGTCGGCGGGACCGCACAGATACGCAGTATTTT.

This chain connects TRBV20-1 to TRBJ2-7, with a possible D match to TRBD2 (6 bases). Germline-derived CDR1 and CDR2 are DFQATT and SNEGSKA (reference sequence). V was pared by 2 bases and J by 6 bases, with 17 bases between. The CDR3 has 14 amino acids. CDR3 nucleotide sequence: TGCAGTGCTAGACTGGTCGGGCTGGGAGGCGAGCAGTACTTC. It encodes CSARLVGLGGEQYF.

The chain joins TRBV20-1 to TRBJ1-2, with 9 nucleotides matching TRBD1. CDR3 length: 13 amino acids. Per the germline V gene, CDR1 is DFQATT and CDR2 is SNEGSKA (reference sequence). The J segment lost 7 bases and the V segment lost 6 bases, leaving 9 bases of the junction unmatched. Here the CDR3 DNA reads TGCAGTGCAAAACAGGGGGCGCAGAGTGGCTACACCTTC. Translating it yields CSAKQGAQSGYTF.

This clonotype was counted ten times or more. The chain uses TRBV5-1 and TRBJ2-1, with 9 bases fitting TRBD1. The CDR3 runs 17 residues. The junction had 8 bases not matched to a gene; V was cut back by 3 bases and J by 1 base. Germline CDR1 is SGHRS and CDR2 is YFSETQ. In DNA, the CDR3 is TGCGCCAGCAGCTGGAACAGGGGGCACCGGTCCTACAATGAGCAGTTCTTC. It encodes CASSWNRGHRSYNEQFF.

This clonotype was seen many times. V usage is TRBV18 and J usage is TRBJ1-6; D gene ambiguous. The ends were cut back, 0 bases at V and 10 bases at J, with 4 bases in the middle. The CDR3 is 12 amino acids. Germline CDR1 reads KGHSH; CDR2 reads LQKENI. The DNA of the CDR3 is TGTGCCAGCTCACCACCCCAATCACCCCTCCACTTT. Protein sequence: CASSPPQSPLHF.

There are many counts of this clonotype. This chain connects TRBV6-2 or TRBV6-3 to TRBJ1-2; the match to TRBD1 covers 9 bases. There are 14 residues in the CDR3. Germline loops: CDR1 MNHEY, CDR2 SVGEGT. V lost 6 bases, J lost 10 bases, and 12 bases stayed unmatched. CDR3 residues: CASRDTGQGLDYTF. The CDR3 region has the DNA TGTGCCAGCAGAGATACAGGACAGGGGCTTGACTACACCTTC.

This clonotype has more than one count but fewer than ten. This rearrangement joins TRBV3-1 to TRBJ2-6; D not resolved. Looked up from germline, CDR1 is LGHDT and CDR2 is YNNKEL (reference sequence). This CDR3 is built from 14 residues. The V and J ends lost 6 bases and 2 bases respectively, with 8 bases between them. The CDR3 protein is CASSPGTGANVLTF. The CDR3 nucleotides are TGTGCCAGCAGTCCTGGTACTGGGGCCAACGTCCTGACTTTC.

This clonotype was recorded at least ten times. Written as DNA, the CDR3 is TGCAGTGCTAGCGGGACACCACCAGGCGCTTTCTTT. This sequence encodes CSASGTPPGAFF. The V gene is TRBV20-1, the J gene TRBJ1-1, with D perhaps TRBD1 (6 bases). The CDR3 spans 12 residues. CDR1 is DFQATT and CDR2 is SNEGSKA in the germline V gene (reference sequence). Trimming cost V 3 bases and J 11 bases, with 16 bases left between them.

This clonotype was found many times. The V and J genes are TRBV6-6 and TRBJ1-5; the D gene is possibly TRBD1 (5 bases). The germline V and J ends were trimmed by 8 bases and 1 base, with 12 bases remaining between them. The CDR3 has 14 residues. Germline V lookup: CDR1 MNHNY, CDR2 SVGAGI (reference sequence). The CDR3 nucleotides read TGTGCCAGCGCAGGAGGGGCCAGCAATCAGCCCCAGCATTTT. Its translation is CASAGGASNQPQHF.

The chain links TRBV6-5 to TRBJ2-7, with 10 bases aligning to TRBD1. This CDR3 region has 15 residues. The ends lost 2 bases at V and 6 bases at J; junction bases unmatched: 7. Per germline, CDR1 MNHEY and CDR2 SVGAGI. In DNA, the CDR3 is TGTGCCAGCAGTTACAATCCGGGACAGGGGACCGAGCAGTACTTC. This codes for CASSYNPGQGTEQYF.